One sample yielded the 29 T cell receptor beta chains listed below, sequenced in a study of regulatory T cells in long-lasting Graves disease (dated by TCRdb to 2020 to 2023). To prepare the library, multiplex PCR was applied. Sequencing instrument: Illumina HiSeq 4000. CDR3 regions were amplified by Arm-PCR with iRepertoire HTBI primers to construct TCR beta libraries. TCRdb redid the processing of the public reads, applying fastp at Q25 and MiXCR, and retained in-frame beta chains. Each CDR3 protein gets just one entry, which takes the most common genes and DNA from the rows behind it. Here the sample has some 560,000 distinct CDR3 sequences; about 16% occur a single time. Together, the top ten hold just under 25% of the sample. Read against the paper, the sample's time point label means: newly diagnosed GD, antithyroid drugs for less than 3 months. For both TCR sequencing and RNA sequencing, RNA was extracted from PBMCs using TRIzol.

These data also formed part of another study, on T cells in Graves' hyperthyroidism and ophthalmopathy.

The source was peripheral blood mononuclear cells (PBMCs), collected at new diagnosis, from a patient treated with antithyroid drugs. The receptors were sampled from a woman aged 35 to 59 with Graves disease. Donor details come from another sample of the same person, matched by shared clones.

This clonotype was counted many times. The CDR3 region is CASSRGGQGMNTEAFF. The CDR3 DNA follows: TGTGCCAGCAGCCGAGGGGGACAGGGAATGAACACTGAAGCTTTCTTT. The V gene is TRBV14, the J gene TRBJ1-1, with 9 bases matching TRBD1. V shed 4 bases and J 0 bases; nucleotides not matched to a gene: 6. The CDR3 totals 16 residues. Germline V gene sequence: CDR1 SGHDN, CDR2 FVKESK.

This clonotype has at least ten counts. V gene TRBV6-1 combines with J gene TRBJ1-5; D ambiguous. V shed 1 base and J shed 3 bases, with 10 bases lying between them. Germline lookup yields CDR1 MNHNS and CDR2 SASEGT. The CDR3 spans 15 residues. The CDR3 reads CASSEGQADNQPQHF. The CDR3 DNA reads TGTGCCAGCAGTGAAGGGCAGGCTGACAATCAGCCCCAGCATTTT.

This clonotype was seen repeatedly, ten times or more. This chain's CDR3 is CASSSGPDNSPLHF. In DNA form, the CDR3 reads TGCGCCAGCAGCTCAGGGCCGGATAATTCACCCCTCCACTTT. This chain links TRBV5-1 with TRBJ1-6, with a tentative D call TRBD1 (5 bases). The CDR3 is 14 residues long. Germline V gene lookup returns CDR1 SGHRS and CDR2 YFSETQ. V dropped 3 bases and J dropped 5 bases, with 9 bases sitting between them. Looking up the rest from reference TRBV5-1 and TRBJ1-6 gives the full variable domain: KAGVTQTPRYLIKTRGQQVTLSCSPISGHRSVSWYQQTPGQGLQFLFEYFSETQRNKGNFPGRFSGRQFSNSRSEMNVSTLELGDSALYLCASSSGPDNSPLHFGNGTRLTVT.

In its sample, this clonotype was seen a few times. DNA of the CDR3: TGTGCCAGCAGTCCACACGACCGGGGTTTGGCCCAGCATTTT. Translated: CASSPHDRGLAQHF. This chain links TRBV6-1 with TRBJ1-5, with D uncertain. The germline V gene encodes CDR1 MNHNS and CDR2 SASEGT. V lost 5 bases and J lost 11, with 19 bases in between. The CDR3 covers 14 residues.

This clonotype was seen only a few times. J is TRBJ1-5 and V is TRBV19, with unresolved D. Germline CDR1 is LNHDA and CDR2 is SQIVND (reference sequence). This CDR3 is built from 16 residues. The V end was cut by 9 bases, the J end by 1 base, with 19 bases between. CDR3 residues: CASQPLGDGSNQPQHF. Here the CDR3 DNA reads TGTGCCAGCCAACCGCTGGGCGACGGGAGCAATCAGCCCCAGCATTTT.

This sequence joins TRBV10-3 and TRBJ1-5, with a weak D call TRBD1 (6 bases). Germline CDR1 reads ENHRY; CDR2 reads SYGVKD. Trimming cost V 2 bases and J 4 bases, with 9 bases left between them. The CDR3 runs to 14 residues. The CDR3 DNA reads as TGTGCCATCAGTGAGACAGGGATGAATCAGCCCCAGCATTTT. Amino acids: CAISETGMNQPQHF.

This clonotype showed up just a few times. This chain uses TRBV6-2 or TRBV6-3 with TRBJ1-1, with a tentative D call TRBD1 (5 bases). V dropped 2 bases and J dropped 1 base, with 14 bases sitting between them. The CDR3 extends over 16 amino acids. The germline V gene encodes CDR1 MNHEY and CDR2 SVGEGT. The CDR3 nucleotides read TGTGCCAGCAGTTACACGATCGGGACCCGGAACACTGAAGCTTTCTTT. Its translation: CASSYTIGTRNTEAFF.

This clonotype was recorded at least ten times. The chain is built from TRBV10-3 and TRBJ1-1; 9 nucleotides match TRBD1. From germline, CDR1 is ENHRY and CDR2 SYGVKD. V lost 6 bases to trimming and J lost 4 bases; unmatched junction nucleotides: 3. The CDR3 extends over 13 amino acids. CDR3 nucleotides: TGTGCCATCAGGGGACAGGGACGCACTGAAGCTTTCTTT. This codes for CAIRGQGRTEAFF.

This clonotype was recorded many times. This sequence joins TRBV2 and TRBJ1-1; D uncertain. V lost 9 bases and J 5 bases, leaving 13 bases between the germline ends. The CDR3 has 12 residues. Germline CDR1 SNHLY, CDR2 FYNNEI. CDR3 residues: CASSFGRTEAFF. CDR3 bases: TGTGCCAGTAGTTTCGGGAGGACTGAAGCTTTCTTT.

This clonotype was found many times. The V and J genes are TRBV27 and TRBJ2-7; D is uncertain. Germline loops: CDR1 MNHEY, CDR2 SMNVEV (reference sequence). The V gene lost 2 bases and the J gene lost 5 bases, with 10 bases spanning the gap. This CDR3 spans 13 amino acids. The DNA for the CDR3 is TGTGCCAGCAGTTTAACCCCACGCAACGAGCAGTACTTC. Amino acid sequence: CASSLTPRNEQYF.

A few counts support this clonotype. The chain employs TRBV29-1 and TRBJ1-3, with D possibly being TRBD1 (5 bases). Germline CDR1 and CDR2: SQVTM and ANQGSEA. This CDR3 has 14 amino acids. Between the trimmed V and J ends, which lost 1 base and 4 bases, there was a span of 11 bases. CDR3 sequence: CSVEGGQIGNTIYF. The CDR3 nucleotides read TGCAGCGTTGAAGGGGGCCAGATCGGAAACACCATATATTTT.

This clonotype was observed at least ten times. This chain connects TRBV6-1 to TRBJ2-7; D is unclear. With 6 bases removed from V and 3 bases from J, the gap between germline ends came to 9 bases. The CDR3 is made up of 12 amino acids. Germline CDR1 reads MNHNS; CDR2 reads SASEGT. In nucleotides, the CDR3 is TGTGCCAGCAGATTTACTCTCTACGAGCAGTACTTC. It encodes CASRFTLYEQYF.

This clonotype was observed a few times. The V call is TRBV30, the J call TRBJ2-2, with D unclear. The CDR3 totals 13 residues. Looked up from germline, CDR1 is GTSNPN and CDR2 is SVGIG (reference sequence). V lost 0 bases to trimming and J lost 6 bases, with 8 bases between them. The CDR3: CAWSVSVSGELFF. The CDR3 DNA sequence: TGTGCCTGGAGTGTAAGCGTATCCGGGGAGCTGTTTTTT.

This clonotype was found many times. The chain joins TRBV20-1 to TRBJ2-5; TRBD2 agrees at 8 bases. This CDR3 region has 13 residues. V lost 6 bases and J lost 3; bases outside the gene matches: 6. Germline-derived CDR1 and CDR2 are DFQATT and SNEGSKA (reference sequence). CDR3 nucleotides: TGCAGTGCGGTCTTGCGGGGGGAAGAGACCCAGTACTTC. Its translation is CSAVLRGEETQYF.

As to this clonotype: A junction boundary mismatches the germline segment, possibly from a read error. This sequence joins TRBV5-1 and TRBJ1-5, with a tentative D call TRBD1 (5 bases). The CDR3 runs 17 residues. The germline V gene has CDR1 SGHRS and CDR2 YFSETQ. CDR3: CASSAEGWAGSGQPQHF. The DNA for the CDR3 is TGTGCCAGCAGCGCCGAAGGTTGGGCAGGGAGCGGCCAGCCCCAGCATTTT.

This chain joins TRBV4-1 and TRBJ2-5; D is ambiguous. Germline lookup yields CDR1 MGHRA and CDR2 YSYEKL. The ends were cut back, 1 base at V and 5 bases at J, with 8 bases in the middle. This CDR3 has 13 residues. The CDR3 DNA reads TGCGCCAGCAGCCAAGGGCCGGTGGAGACCCAGTACTTC. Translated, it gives CASSQGPVETQYF.

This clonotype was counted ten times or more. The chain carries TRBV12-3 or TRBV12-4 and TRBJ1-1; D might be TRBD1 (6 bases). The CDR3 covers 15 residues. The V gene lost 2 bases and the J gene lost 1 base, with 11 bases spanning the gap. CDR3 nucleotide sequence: TGTGCCAGCAGTTTAATACAGGGTGGGAACACTGAAGCTTTCTTT. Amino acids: CASSLIQGGNTEAFF.

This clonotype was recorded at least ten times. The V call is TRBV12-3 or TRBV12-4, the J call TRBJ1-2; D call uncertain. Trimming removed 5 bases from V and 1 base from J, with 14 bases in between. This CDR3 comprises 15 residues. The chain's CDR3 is CASSPRTGNNYGYTF. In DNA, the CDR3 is TGTGCCAGCAGTCCAAGGACTGGAAATAACTATGGCTACACCTTC.

CDR3 nucleotide sequence: TGTGCCAGCAGTTTAGAGGGGATTGCTGGCTACACCTTC. Amino acid sequence: CASSLEGIAGYTF. The chain couples TRBV12-3 or TRBV12-4 to TRBJ1-2; tentatively, D is TRBD1 (5 bases). This CDR3 contains 13 residues. V shed 1 base and J shed 7 bases, with 10 bases lying between them.

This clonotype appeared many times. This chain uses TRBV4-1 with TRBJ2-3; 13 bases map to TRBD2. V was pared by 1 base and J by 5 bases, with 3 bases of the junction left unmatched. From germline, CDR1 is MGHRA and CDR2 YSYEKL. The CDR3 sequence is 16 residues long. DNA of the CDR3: TGCGCCAGCAGCCAAGGACTAGCGGGGGGAGGAGATACGCAGTATTTT. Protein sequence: CASSQGLAGGGDTQYF.

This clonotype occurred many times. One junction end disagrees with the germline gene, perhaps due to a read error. The CDR3 loop reads CASSIPGLTKNF. CDR3 in DNA: TGTGCCAGCAGTATCCCGGGACTGACGAAGAACTTC. J is TRBJ2-5 and V is TRBV2, with a possible D match to TRBD2 (6 bases). The germline V gene encodes CDR1 SNHLY and CDR2 FYNNEI. This CDR3 contains 12 residues.

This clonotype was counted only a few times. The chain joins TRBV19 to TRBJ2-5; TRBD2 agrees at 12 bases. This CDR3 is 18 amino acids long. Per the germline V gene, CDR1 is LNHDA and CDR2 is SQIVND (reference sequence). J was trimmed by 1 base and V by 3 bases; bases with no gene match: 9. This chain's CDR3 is CASSMSLAGGSFQETQYF. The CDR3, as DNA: TGTGCCAGTAGTATGTCCCTAGCGGGGGGGTCTTTCCAAGAGACCCAGTACTTC.

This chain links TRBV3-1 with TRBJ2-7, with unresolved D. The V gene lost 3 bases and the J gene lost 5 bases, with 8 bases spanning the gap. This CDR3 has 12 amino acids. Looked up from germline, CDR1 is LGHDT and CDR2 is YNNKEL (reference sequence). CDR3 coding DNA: TGTGCCAGCAGCCATGGGCCTCACGAGCAGTACTTC. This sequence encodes CASSHGPHEQYF.

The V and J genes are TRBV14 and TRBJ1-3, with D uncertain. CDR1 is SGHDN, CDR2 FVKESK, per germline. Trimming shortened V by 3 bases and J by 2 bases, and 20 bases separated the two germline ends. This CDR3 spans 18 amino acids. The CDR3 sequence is CASSHNRLTSLTGNTIYF. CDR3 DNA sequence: TGTGCCAGCAGCCACAATCGACTCACCTCATTGACTGGAAACACCATATATTTT.

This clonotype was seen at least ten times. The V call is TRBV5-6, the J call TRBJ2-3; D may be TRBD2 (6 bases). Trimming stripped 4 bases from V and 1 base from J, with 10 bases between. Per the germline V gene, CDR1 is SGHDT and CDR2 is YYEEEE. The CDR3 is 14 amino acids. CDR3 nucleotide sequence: TGTGCCAGCAGCACGGGACTTCGCACAGATACGCAGTATTTT. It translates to CASSTGLRTDTQYF.

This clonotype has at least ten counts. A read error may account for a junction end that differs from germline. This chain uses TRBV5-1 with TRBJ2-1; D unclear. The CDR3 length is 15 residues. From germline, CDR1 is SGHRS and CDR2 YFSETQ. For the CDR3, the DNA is TGTGCCAGCAGCCCCCACCGACACCACTACAATGAGCAGTTCTTC. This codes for CASSPHRHHYNEQFF.

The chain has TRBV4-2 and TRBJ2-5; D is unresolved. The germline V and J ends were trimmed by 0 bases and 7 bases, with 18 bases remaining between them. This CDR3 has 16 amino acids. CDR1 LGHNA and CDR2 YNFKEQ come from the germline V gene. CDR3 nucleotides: TGTGCCAGCAGCCAAGAAGTGGACGGACCCGCGAGGACCCAGTACTTC. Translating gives CASSQEVDGPARTQYF.

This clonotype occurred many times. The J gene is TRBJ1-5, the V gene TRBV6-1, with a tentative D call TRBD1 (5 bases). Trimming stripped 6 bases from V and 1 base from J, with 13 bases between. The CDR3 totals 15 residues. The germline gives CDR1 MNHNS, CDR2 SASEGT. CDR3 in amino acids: CASSLTVSSNQPQHF. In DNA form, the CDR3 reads TGTGCCAGCAGCTTGACAGTTTCCAGCAATCAGCCCCAGCATTTT.

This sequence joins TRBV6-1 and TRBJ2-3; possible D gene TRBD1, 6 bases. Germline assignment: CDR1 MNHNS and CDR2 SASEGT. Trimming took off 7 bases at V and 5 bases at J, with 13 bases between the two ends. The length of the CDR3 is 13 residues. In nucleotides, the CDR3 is TGTGCCAGCACCGTAACAGGGAGAGATACGCAGTATTTT. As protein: CASTVTGRDTQYF.